Below are 16 T cell receptor beta chains sequenced from a single sample in a study of T cell responses to AZD1222 COVID-19 vaccine. The repertoire was sequenced with immunoSEQ multiplex PCR; TCRdb's copy has only in-frame clones and lacks some. In the table there are tens of thousands of clones, around three quarters of which are singletons. Source: peripheral blood, taken 28 days after the second AZD1222 dose. The receptors shown here come from an adult who received the AZD1222 COVID-19 vaccine.

The chain joins TRBV15 to TRBJ1-5; D uncertain. Germline CDR1 and CDR2: LNHNV and YYDKDF (reference sequence). The CDR3 length is 15 residues. V shed 8 bases and J shed 2 bases, with 16 bases lying between them. The CDR3 region is CATGVGPGGNQPQHF. The CDR3 nucleotides read TGTGCCACCGGGGTAGGGCCCGGGGGCAATCAGCCCCAGCATTTT.

The genes are TRBV5-1 and TRBJ2-2; tentatively, D is TRBD1 (7 bases). CDR1 is SGHRS and CDR2 is YFSETQ in the germline V gene. CDR3 size: 15 residues. V was shortened by 4 bases and J by 0 bases, with 10 bases between the two germline ends. The CDR3 protein is CASSGGGANTGELFF. In DNA, the CDR3 is TGCGCCAGCAGCGGAGGGGGCGCGAACACCGGGGAGCTGTTTTTT.

V and J are TRBV24-1 and TRBJ2-5; possibly TRBD2 for D (6 bases). The length of the CDR3 is 17 residues. Trimming removed 5 bases at V and 4 bases at J, with 22 bases between. Germline V lookup: CDR1 KGHDR, CDR2 SFDVKD. The CDR3 is CATSGGGATSSGETQYF. Here the CDR3 DNA reads TGTGCCACCAGTGGCGGAGGGGCTACCTCCTCGGGAGAGACCCAGTACTTC.

The chain couples TRBV12-3 or TRBV12-4 to TRBJ1-2, with unresolved D. V shed 2 bases and J shed 7 bases, with 11 bases lying between them. The length of the CDR3 is 13 residues. The CDR3 region has the DNA TGTGCCAGCAGTTTACCCCCTCCAGCTGGCTACACCTTC. It encodes CASSLPPPAGYTF.

Only one count was recorded for this clone. The rearrangement uses TRBV7-4 and TRBJ1-1; D is unclear. V was clipped by 4 bases and J by 0 bases, with 12 bases between them. Germline V CDR1 and CDR2: SGHVT, SQSDAQ. There are 15 residues in the CDR3. Here the CDR3 DNA reads TGTGCCAGCAGCTCAGAAGGGCGGATGAACACTGAAGCTTTCTTT. It codes for CASSSEGRMNTEAFF.

This rearrangement joins TRBV7-9 to TRBJ2-1; no clear D gene. The CDR3 consists of 12 residues. Trimming removed 4 bases at V and 15 bases at J, with 16 bases between. CDR1 SEHNR and CDR2 FQNEAQ come from the germline V gene (reference sequence). As DNA, the CDR3 is TGTGCCAGCAGCTACGAAGGTGAAGTGAGGTTCTTC. It specifies CASSYEGEVRFF. Drawing the rest from reference TRBV7-9 and TRBJ2-1, the complete variable domain is DTGVSQNPRHKITKRGQNVTFRCDPISEHNRLYWYRQTLGQGPEFLTYFQNEAQLEKSRLLSDRFSAERPKGSFSTLEIQRTEQGDSAMYLCASSYEGEVRFFGPGTRLTVL.

This chain joins TRBV28 and TRBJ1-1; TRBD1 matches at 7 bases. The V segment lost 4 bases and the J segment 1 base; nucleotides outside the gene matches: 6. Germline lookup yields CDR1 MDHEN and CDR2 SYDVKM. This CDR3 contains 15 residues. Written as DNA, the CDR3 is TGTGCCAGCAGTTCTGGGGGACAGACGAACACTGAAGCTTTCTTT. Protein: CASSSGGQTNTEAFF.

The rearrangement joins TRBV3-1 (or the pseudogene TRBV3-2) to TRBJ2-1, with D uncertain. This CDR3 contains 14 residues. V shed 1 base and J shed 9 bases, with 13 bases lying between them. Germline V gene lookup returns CDR1 LGHDT and CDR2 YNNKEL (reference sequence). The CDR3 DNA reads as TGTGCCAGCAGCCAAGTTGCTGTCCACGGTGAGCAGTTCTTC. This encodes CASSQVAVHGEQFF.

As concerns this clone: One end of the junction fails to match germline, which may point to a read error. This chain connects TRBV12-3 or TRBV12-4 to TRBJ2-1; unclear D gene. The CDR3 spans 12 residues. This CDR3 reads CASSFPSTPPIF. CDR3 sequence (DNA): TGTGCCAGCAGTTTCCCGTCAACGCCCCCGATCTTC.

The chain has TRBV9 and TRBJ2-3, with TRBD1 matching over 7 bases. J was trimmed by 0 bases and V by 4 bases; bases with no gene match: 8. The CDR3 runs to 16 residues. The germline V gene encodes CDR1 SGDLS and CDR2 YYNGEE. The CDR3 DNA sequence: TGTGCCAGCAGCTCCCTTGACAGGGTGAGCACAGATACGCAGTATTTT. Amino acid sequence: CASSSLDRVSTDTQYF.

This chain links TRBV3-1 (or the pseudogene TRBV3-2) with TRBJ2-1; a possible D gene is TRBD1 (6 bases). The germline V gene has CDR1 LGHDT and CDR2 YNNKEL (reference sequence). CDR3 length: 14 residues. Trimming stripped 7 bases from V and 7 bases from J, with 17 bases between. CDR3 in amino acids: CASTTSQGSNEQFF. CDR3 DNA: TGTGCCAGCACCACTTCACAGGGAAGTAATGAGCAGTTCTTC.

This clone occurred once. The rearrangement links TRBV7-9 to TRBJ1-5; tentative D call: TRBD1 (6 bases). The CDR3 extends over 13 amino acids. Trimming took off 10 bases at V and 0 bases at J, with 10 bases between the two ends. Per germline, CDR1 SEHNR and CDR2 FQNEAQ (reference sequence). In DNA form, the CDR3 reads TGTGCCACGCAACAGGGTAGCAATCAGCCCCAGCATTTT. Its protein is CATQQGSNQPQHF.

The V gene is TRBV21-1, the J gene TRBJ1-4. TRBV21-1 has pseudogene status. This CDR3 comprises 19 residues. CDR3 loop: CASSKERQGFGLANEKLFF. CDR3 nucleotides: TGTGCCAGCAGCAAAGAGCGGCAGGGCTTCGGATTAGCTAATGAAAAACTGTTTTTT.

The J gene is TRBJ1-2, the V gene TRBV21-1; the table's D gene call, TRBD1, was not cross checked with the DNA. TRBV21-1 is designated a pseudogene. This CDR3 is 13 amino acids long. CDR3 region: CASSKVGAYGYTF. DNA of the CDR3: TGTGCCAGCAGCAAAGTAGGGGCCTATGGCTACACCTTC.

This sequence joins TRBV3-1 (or the pseudogene TRBV3-2) and TRBJ2-7; TRBD1 agrees at 7 bases. V lost 0 bases, J lost 6 bases, and 2 bases stayed unmatched. This CDR3 contains 13 residues. Germline V gene data show CDR1 as LGHDT and CDR2 as YNNKEL (reference sequence). As DNA, the CDR3 is TGTGCCAGCAGCCAAGATCCAGGGGGCGAGCAGTACTTC. Amino acid sequence: CASSQDPGGEQYF.

The chain joins TRBV15 to TRBJ1-5; TRBD1 might be the D (6 bases). This CDR3 region has 16 residues. Trimming took off 2 bases at V and 3 bases at J, with 14 bases between the two ends. Germline assignment: CDR1 LNHNV and CDR2 YYDKDF (reference sequence). As DNA, the CDR3 is TGTGCCACCAGCAGACCGGGACAAGTATACAATCAGCCCCAGCATTTT. Translating it yields CATSRPGQVYNQPQHF.